This is a list of T cell receptor beta chains from one sample in a study of T cell responses to AZD1222 COVID-19 vaccine. TCRdb's copy holds only in-frame clones and misses some; the assay was immunoSEQ multiplex PCR. The repertoire holds 90,000 to 100,000 clones, with about 85% as singletons. This sample comprised peripheral blood, obtained on day 0 of AZD1222 vaccination. The receptor set was obtained from an adult in good health. CDR3s include the opening cysteine and the closing phenylalanine or tryptophan. D genes are given only for firm matches. Expanded clones are given a class, and other clones once, few, many or no size at all.

d_call	j_call	clone_size	v_call	cdr3_aa	cdr3_nt
.	TRBJ1-5	few	TRBV6-5	CASFPGHSSNQPQHF	TGTGCCAGCTTTCCGGGACATTCTAGCAATCAGCCCCAGCATTTT
.	TRBJ1-2	.	TRBV6-1	CASSEAGTGHYGYTF	TGTGCCAGCAGTGAAGCGGGAACAGGGCACTATGGCTACACCTTC
TRBD1	TRBJ2-1	.	TRBV2	CASRLETGVEQFF	TGTGCCAGCAGATTAGAGACAGGGGTTGAGCAGTTCTTC
.	TRBJ1-1	.	TRBV24-1	CATRREGWTEAFF	TGTGCCACCAGACGGGAGGGATGGACTGAAGCTTTCTTT
.	TRBJ2-2	.	TRBV24-1	CATSGAGVTGELFF	TGTGCCACCAGTGGCGCAGGAGTCACCGGGGAGCTGTTTTTT
TRBD1	TRBJ2-7	.	TRBV18	CASSPPWTGSSYEQYF	TGTGCCAGCTCACCCCCCTGGACAGGGTCCTCCTACGAGCAGTACTTC
.	TRBJ2-3	once	TRBV3-1/TRBV3-2	CASSQDRGPTDTQYF	TGTGCCAGCAGCCAAGACCGGGGGCCCACAGATACGCAGTATTTT
.	TRBJ2-1	few	TRBV19	CASSIDPVPGEQFF	TGTGCCAGTAGTATAGATCCCGTCCCGGGTGAGCAGTTCTTC
.	TRBJ1-4	.	TRBV4-3	CASSQDRFATNEKLFF	TGCGCCAGCAGCCAAGATAGGTTTGCAACTAATGAAAAACTGTTTTTT
TRBD1	TRBJ2-3	.	TRBV11-2	CASSLVQGRGTDTQYF	TGTGCCAGCAGCTTAGTACAGGGGCGGGGCACAGATACGCAGTATTTT
.	TRBJ2-6	few	TRBV4-2	CASSPVAGSGANVLTF	TGTGCCAGCAGCCCGGTGGCAGGCTCTGGGGCCAACGTCCTGACTTTC
TRBD1	TRBJ1-2	.	TRBV24-1	CATTWDLGQVGPYGYTF	TGTGCCACCACCTGGGATTTGGGACAGGTCGGTCCCTATGGCTACACCTTC
.	TRBJ1-2	.	TRBV19	CASSIDRGYGYTF	TGTGCCAGTAGTATAGATAGAGGTTATGGCTACACCTTC
.	TRBJ1-1	once	TRBV7-8	CASSFTGFTEAFF	TGTGCCAGCAGCTTCACAGGGTTCACTGAAGCTTTCTTT
TRBD2	TRBJ2-1	.	TRBV19	CASSQTSGSMGEQFF	TGTGCCAGTAGCCAGACTAGCGGGAGTATGGGTGAGCAGTTCTTC
TRBD2	TRBJ2-1	.	TRBV3-1/TRBV3-2	CASSSRDLTSGNNEQFF	TGTGCCAGCAGCTCCCGAGACCTGACTAGCGGTAACAATGAGCAGTTCTTC
.	TRBJ2-3	.	TRBV5-4	CASSILTQPDTQYF	TGTGCCAGCAGCATCCTGACCCAGCCAGATACGCAGTATTTT
.	TRBJ1-2	.	TRBV18	CASSPEIRAGYTF	TGTGCCAGCTCACCCGAAATTAGGGCTGGCTACACCTTC
.	TRBJ2-1	.	TRBV7-3	CASSLFRDTKYNEQFF	TGTGCCAGCAGCTTATTCAGGGACACAAAATACAATGAGCAGTTCTTC
.	TRBJ1-2	.	TRBV19	CASTPPGGYGYTF	TGTGCCAGTACCCCGCCTGGAGGCTATGGCTACACCTTC
.	TRBJ1-2	few	TRBV6-2/TRBV6-3	CASSSPYMITGANYGYTF	TGTGCCAGCAGTTCACCCTACATGATCACTGGAGCTAACTATGGCTACACCTTC
TRBD2	TRBJ2-2	.	TRBV6-4	CASSDFGTSGGGDTGELFF	TGTGCCAGCAGTGACTTCGGGACTAGCGGGGGGGGCGACACCGGGGAGCTGTTTTTT
.	TRBJ1-2	.	TRBV27	CASSLSSGKNYGYTF	TGTGCCAGCAGTTTATCATCGGGGAAGAACTATGGCTACACCTTC
TRBD2	TRBJ2-3	.	TRBV29-1	CSVGGTSGGIPTDTQYF	TGCAGCGTTGGGGGGACTAGCGGGGGTATCCCCACAGATACGCAGTATTTT
TRBD1	TRBJ2-2	.	TRBV5-6	CASSPRTGGSGELFF	TGTGCCAGCAGCCCCAGGACAGGGGGATCCGGGGAGCTGTTTTTT
.	TRBJ1-2	.	TRBV11-3	CASSLKPNYGYTF	TGTGCCAGCAGCTTAAAACCGAACTATGGCTACACCTTC
.	TRBJ2-5	few	TRBV11-2	CASSPEETQYF	TGTGCCAGCAGCCCGGAAGAGACCCAGTACTTC
.	TRBJ2-3	.	TRBV11-2	CASSLDGVSTDTQYF	TGTGCCAGCAGCTTAGATGGGGTCAGCACAGATACGCAGTATTTT
TRBD1	TRBJ1-2	.	TRBV19	CASSPGTGYGYTF	TGTGCCAGTAGTCCCGGGACAGGGTATGGCTACACCTTC
.	TRBJ1-3	.	TRBV7-9	CASHGGRTGNTIYF	TGTGCCAGCCACGGCGGCCGGACTGGAAACACCATATATTTT
TRBD2	TRBJ2-1	.	TRBV6-5	CASPSGTSLNEQFF	TGTGCCAGCCCGTCCGGGACTAGTCTCAATGAGCAGTTCTTC
.	TRBJ1-1	.	TRBV12-3/TRBV12-4	CASSLEGTEAFF	TGTGCCAGCAGTTTAGAGGGCACTGAAGCTTTCTTT
.	TRBJ1-5	.	TRBV19	CASSIDPNQPQHF	TGTGCCAGTAGTATAGATCCGAATCAGCCCCAGCATTTT
.	TRBJ1-1	.	TRBV7-9	CASRLPAGHLNTEAFF	TGTGCCAGCAGATTACCCGCGGGACATTTGAACACTGAAGCTTTCTTT
.	TRBJ1-1	.	TRBV7-9	CASSFSVNTEAFF	TGTGCCAGCAGCTTCAGTGTGAACACTGAAGCTTTCTTT
.	TRBJ1-3	once	TRBV19	CARGEPISGNWANSIYF	TGTGCCCGGGGGGAACCGATCTCTGGAAACTGGGCTAACAGCATATATTTT
.	TRBJ2-7	.	TRBV7-2	CASSLGAGPSYEQYF	TGTGCCAGCAGCTTAGGGGCGGGTCCTTCCTACGAGCAGTACTTC
TRBD1	TRBJ2-2	.	TRBV5-1	CASSFWDRAAGELFF	TGCGCCAGCAGCTTTTGGGACAGGGCGGCCGGGGAGCTGTTTTTT
.	TRBJ1-3	.	TRBV19	CASSTGTSGNTIYF	TGTGCCAGTAGTACAGGGACTTCTGGAAACACCATATATTTT
.	TRBJ2-1	once	TRBV12-5	CASGVWGSEQFF	TGTGCTAGTGGGGTATGGGGTTCTGAGCAGTTCTTC
.	TRBJ2-2	.	TRBV4-1	CASSPEDSFTGELFF	TGCGCCAGCAGCCCCGAGGACAGCTTCACCGGGGAGCTGTTTTTT
.	TRBJ1-1	.	TRBV19	CASTIRGNTEAFF	TGTGCCAGTACCATAAGGGGAAACACTGAAGCTTTCTTT
TRBD1	TRBJ1-2	few	TRBV5-1	CASGHVDQGGYGYTF	TGCGCCAGCGGCCACGTTGACCAGGGGGGCTATGGCTACACCTTC
.	TRBJ1-1	.	TRBV2	CASRYDRLVNTEAFF	TGTGCCAGCAGATACGACAGGTTGGTGAACACTGAAGCTTTCTTT
.	TRBJ1-1	.	TRBV14	CASSQRPLGGAFF	TGTGCCAGCAGCCAAAGGCCGCTGGGGGGGGCTTTCTTT
.	TRBJ1-2	.	TRBV5-4	CASSRVAKTTGDGYTF	TGTGCCAGCAGCCGGGTGGCGAAGACGACCGGTGATGGCTACACCTTC
TRBD1	TRBJ1-2	.	TRBV7-2	CASSLDTGGLGYTF	TGTGCCAGCAGCCTAGACACAGGGGGTCTTGGCTACACCTTC
TRBD2	TRBJ2-3	once	TRBV25-1	CASSEGVGGTTTTDTQYF	TGTGCCAGCAGTGAGGGGGTCGGGGGGACCACCACTACAGATACGCAGTATTTT
.	TRBJ2-1	few	TRBV3-1/TRBV3-2	CASSQGLFYNEQFF	TGTGCCAGCAGCCAAGGATTATTCTACAATGAGCAGTTCTTC
.	TRBJ1-5	.	TRBV3-1/TRBV3-2	CASSQDREQPQHF	TGTGCCAGCAGCCAAGATAGGGAACAGCCCCAGCATTTT
TRBD1	TRBJ1-5	.	TRBV6-2/TRBV6-3	CASSYPYGTELNQPQHF	TGTGCCAGCAGTTACCCCTACGGGACAGAGCTAAATCAGCCCCAGCATTTT
TRBD1	TRBJ1-1	.	TRBV30	CAWNRGQEAFF	TGTGCCTGGAACAGGGGACAGGAAGCTTTCTTT
.	TRBJ1-5	.	TRBV27	CASSYVGDSNQPQHF	TGTGCCAGCAGTTATGTGGGCGATAGCAATCAGCCCCAGCATTTT
.	TRBJ1-3	.	TRBV5-6	CASSVSRGTVGNTIYF	TGTGCCAGCAGCGTAAGCCGGGGGACCGTGGGAAACACCATATATTTT
.	TRBJ1-1	.	TRBV6-5	CASRSTGPDTEAFF	TGTGCCAGCAGGTCAACAGGCCCTGACACTGAAGCTTTCTTT
.	TRBJ1-2	.	TRBV29-1	CSVGTYGYTF	TGCAGCGTCGGGACCTATGGCTACACCTTC
.	TRBJ1-2	once	TRBV6-2/TRBV6-3	CASSQARTANYGYTF	TGTGCCAGCAGCCAAGCCCGGACGGCTAACTATGGCTACACCTTC